This entry features one TCR beta chain sequence. Its antigen is still unknown. No much larger clone is present one base from it, and per-base qualities are unavailable. Each donor gave one peripheral blood draw, averaging around 120 mL, which was collected into heparinised tubes. A BD FACSAria II was used to sort naive, central memory, regulatory and stem cell-like memory CD4+ T cells with a panel that included CD45RO, CCR7, CD25, CD127, CD95 and CD27. Every sorted population had a purity above 98%. PBMCs were isolated right away by Lymphoprep density gradient centrifugation and were stained directly, without culture. Samples were stained and sorted in pairs, with one healthy donor and one patient per experiment, so that batch effects were minimized. This entry belongs to a study of beta chain features in type 1 diabetes (dated 2018 in TCRdb). Study-wide context: No differences in mean age, gender distribution, total cell number or subset yield were found between patients and healthy donors. Across all samples, about 110 million sorted cells were examined, and cell number per subset correlated strongly with RNA yield. In the study, TCRB repertoires of sorted circulating CD4+ T cell subsets from recently diagnosed type 1 diabetes patients were compared with those of matched healthy donors. Whereas all 30 or so donors provided naive and central memory subsets, regulatory and stem cell-like memory subsets were isolated from just 8 patients and about eight healthy donors.

Overall results and qualifications from the work: Because cDNA was sequenced instead of genomic DNA, highly expressing activated cells could be over-represented, though the groups showed no difference in activation or CD3 levels. PCR might favor shorter templates, but patient and control samples were amplified and corrected together, so any skew would affect both groups equally. In all four CD4+ subsets, TCRB CDR3 length was moderately but significantly shorter in type 1 diabetes patients. Naive, central memory and regulatory TCRB repertoires appeared to be more similar among patients than among healthy donors. Patients with type 1 diabetes made fewer insertions and deleted more nucleotides at VDJ recombination sites, implying thymic rearrangement abnormalities. Only small numbers of individuals were included in the HLA sub-analyses, which left unresolved whether HLA type had any influence on TCRB rearrangement.

At the junction V is shortened by 6 bases and J by 6 bases, with 16 bases in between. The germline V gene supplies CDR1 SGHTA and CDR2 FQGNSA. Including cysteine and phenylalanine, the CDR3 has 14 amino acids. The entry retains the CDR3 DNA only, 42 bases that are in frame from base 1. The entire isolated RNA was reverse transcribed using the High Capacity cDNA Reverse Transcription Kit, and thus expressed TCRB transcripts were sequenced. Deep immunoSEQ sequencing was performed on naive, central memory and regulatory T cell samples, with an average of about 3.6 million total reads per sample. Sorted cells were lysed in RLT buffer and RNA was extracted with DNase-treated RNeasy Micro or Mini kits, depending on cell number. To prevent cross-contamination, every cell subset was processed on its own, while patient and healthy donor samples were processed together. The immunoSEQ multiplex PCR was used to amplify TCRB sequences from cDNA, yielding 87-bp fragments that span the CDR3 region. Amplicons were sequenced on the Illumina HiSeq platform. The source study handled its data this way. Synthetic template baselines were used to correct PCR bias computationally, reads within Hamming distance 2 were collapsed, and singletons that could not be merged were discarded. Reads were aligned against IMGT so that V, D and J genes, CDR3 length and insertions or deletions at six rearrangement sites could be assigned. Clonotype counts were normalized to sorted cell number within each subset before computing true diversity and Gini coefficients with the tcR R package. The overlap coefficient, calculated on TCRB nucleotide sequences, was used to measure repertoire sharing. TCRdb's version of the immuneACCESS table is confined to in-frame rearrangements and falls short of the full clone set. An unresolved V gene accounts for under half of the shortfall where checked; the remainder is of unknown origin. V, J and clone size reflect that table, while D and trimming were determined from the DNA. This sample lists 300,000 or so clones; 7% to 9% were detected once. Together, the top ten hold under 0.5% of the sample.

This chain joins TRBV7-2 to TRBJ2-3; the D gene is perhaps TRBD1 or TRBD2, each of them matching over 6 bases. The sequencing input was central memory CD4+ T cells from blood. This clonotype was obtained from a young woman in good health. The CDR3 protein sequence reads: CASSLGGRRDTQYF. Read as DNA, the sequence is TGTGCCAGCAGTTTGGGGGGCCGGAGGGATACGCAGTATTTT.